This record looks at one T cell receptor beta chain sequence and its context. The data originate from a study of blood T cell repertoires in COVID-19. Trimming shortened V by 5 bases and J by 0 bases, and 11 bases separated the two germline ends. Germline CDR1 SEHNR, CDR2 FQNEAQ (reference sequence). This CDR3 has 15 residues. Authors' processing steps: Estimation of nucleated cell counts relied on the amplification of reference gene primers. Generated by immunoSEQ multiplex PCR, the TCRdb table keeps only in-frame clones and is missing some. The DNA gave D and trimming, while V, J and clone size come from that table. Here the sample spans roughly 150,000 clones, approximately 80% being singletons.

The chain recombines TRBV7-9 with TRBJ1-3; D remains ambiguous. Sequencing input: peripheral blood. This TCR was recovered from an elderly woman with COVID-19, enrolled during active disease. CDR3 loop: CASSQLTTSGNTIYF. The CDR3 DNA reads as TGTGCCAGCAGCCAACTAACGACCTCTGGAAACACCATATATTTT.